The sequence of this TCR beta chain was determined in a study of T-cell memory formation after mild COVID-19. TCRdb ran MiXCR on the 5' RACE reads and lists one entry per CDR3 protein. The data contain 100,000 to 150,000 distinct CDR3 sequences, over 15% of them seen just once; the ten biggest clones take up 4.5% to 6.5%. This clonotype showed up many times. What it binds is not known. General observations from the study: A subset of responding clones appeared in pre-infection memory, suggesting cross-reactive memory joined. Contracting CD4+ clones lay largely in CM and EM, with CD8+ ones residing in EMRA.

The junction had 8 bases not matched to a gene; V was cut back by 5 bases and J by 3 bases. CDR1 and CDR2 (germline): SQVTM, ANQGSEA. The CDR3 consists of 15 residues. This sequence was found in a man aged 18-30 years who had mild COVID-19 (a few samples of this study predate the infection). Cell type and time point are not known. Sample: PBMCs or a T cell subset sorted from them (not recorded which). This chain joins TRBV29-1 and TRBJ2-2, with 8 bases that match TRBD2. CDR3 loop: CSVYFGTSDTGELFF. The CDR3 bases are TGCAGCGTTTACTTCGGGACTAGTGACACCGGGGAGCTGTTTTTT.